Below, 21 T cell receptor beta chains from the same sample are listed, as sequenced in a study of blood T cells in healthy people across ages. Then a second PCR, running about 7 to 11 cycles, was carried out with a sample-barcoded 5' primer and a J-beta primer mix. TCRdb independently ran MiXCR on the 5' RACE reads; one entry per CDR3 protein. The sample contains some 760,000 distinct CDR3 sequences, more than 20% of which appear only once. Another study also made use of these data, one on T cells of mothers and their children.

The sample comprised blood. The origin of the receptors is a boy aged 10-17 years in good health.

The rearrangement links TRBV9 to TRBJ1-2, with unresolved D. The CDR3 spans 13 residues. In germline, CDR1 is SGDLS, CDR2 YYNGEE. V lost 0 bases and J 5 bases, leaving 8 bases between the germline ends. The chain's CDR3 is CASSVGRNYGYTF. The CDR3, as DNA: TGTGCCAGCAGCGTAGGCCGGAATTATGGCTACACCTTC.

The rearrangement links TRBV5-6 to TRBJ2-3, with 8 bases identical to TRBD1. The V segment lost 3 bases and the J segment 4 bases; nucleotides outside the gene matches: 4. The CDR3 covers 14 residues. Germline-derived CDR1 and CDR2 are SGHDT and YYEEEE. In DNA form, the CDR3 reads TGTGCCAGCAGCTGGGACAGGTTGGCAGATACGCAGTATTTT. Protein: CASSWDRLADTQYF. Based on the CDR3 plus reference TRBV5-6 and TRBJ2-3, the full variable domain is DAGVTQSPTHLIKTRGQQVTLRCSPKSGHDTVSWYQQALGQGPQFIFQYYEEEERQRGNFPDRFSGHQFPNYSSELNVNALLLGDSALYLCASSWDRLADTQYFGPGTRLTVL.

The DNA for the CDR3 is TGCAGCCCGACAGGGGCTTTAACTAACTATGGCTACACCTTC. This codes for CSPTGALTNYGYTF. V and J are TRBV29-1 and TRBJ1-2; TRBD1 agrees at 8 bases. J gave up 0 bases and V 8 bases, and 8 bases lay outside the gene matches. Per the germline V gene, CDR1 is SQVTM and CDR2 is ANQGSEA. The CDR3 runs to 14 residues.

DNA of the CDR3: TGTGCCAGCAGTTCTCTGACAAAGTGGGATCAGCCCCAGCATTTT. Translation: CASSSLTKWDQPQHF. The genes are TRBV27 and TRBJ1-5; D is uncertain. CDR1 is MNHEY and CDR2 is SMNVEV in the germline V gene (reference sequence). The V end lost 4 bases, the J end lost 5 bases, and 15 bases lay between the germline ends. CDR3 length equals 15 residues.

The chain uses TRBV4-2 and TRBJ2-3; the D call may be TRBD1 or TRBD2 (5 bases each). The germline V gene encodes CDR1 LGHNA and CDR2 YNFKEQ. The V end lost 3 bases, the J end lost 4 bases, and 17 bases lay between the germline ends. This CDR3 has 16 amino acids. The CDR3, as DNA: TGTGCCAGCAGCCAGGGACCGCGTGATGCGGCAGATACGCAGTATTTT. Amino acid sequence: CASSQGPRDAADTQYF.

V gene TRBV10-2 combines with J gene TRBJ1-2; TRBD1 might be the D (6 bases). CDR1 WSHSY and CDR2 SAAADI come from the germline V gene. Trimming removed 3 bases from V and 4 bases from J, with 15 bases in between. This CDR3 has 15 residues. CDR3 sequence: CASSDKARGLYGYTF. For the CDR3, the DNA is TGCGCCAGCAGTGATAAAGCCAGGGGCCTCTATGGCTACACCTTC.

Written as DNA, the CDR3 is TGTGCCAGCAGTTTAAGTATGCGCGAGACCCAGTACTTC. Translation gives CASSLSMRETQYF. The chain couples TRBV12-3 or TRBV12-4 to TRBJ2-5, with unresolved D. Trimming took off 2 bases at V and 5 bases at J, with 9 bases between the two ends. The CDR3 consists of 13 residues.

In its sample, this clonotype was seen a few times. CDR3 nucleotide sequence: TGTGCCAGCAGCGATGAGGGCGAGCAGTACTTC. This encodes CASSDEGEQYF. This rearrangement joins TRBV28 to TRBJ2-7, with D tentatively TRBD2 (5 bases). Germline CDR1 is MDHEN and CDR2 is SYDVKM. The length of the CDR3 is 11 residues. V lost 6 bases and J lost 6, with 9 bases in between.

This clonotype was detected a few times. The chain is built from TRBV12-3 or TRBV12-4 and TRBJ2-5; possibly TRBD1 for D (6 bases). This CDR3 is 14 amino acids long. Trimming shortened V by 6 bases and J by 1 base, and 12 bases separated the two germline ends. CDR3 DNA sequence: TGTGCCAGCAGCAGGACAGTACCCCAAGAGACCCAGTACTTC. It translates to CASSRTVPQETQYF.

V is TRBV4-3 and J is TRBJ2-4; D is ambiguous. Germline V lookup: CDR1 LGHNA, CDR2 YSLEER. The CDR3 contains 12 residues. The V gene lost 1 base and the J gene lost 8 bases, with 6 bases spanning the gap. This CDR3 reads CASSQVRDIQYF. In DNA form, the CDR3 reads TGCGCCAGCAGCCAAGTCCGGGACATTCAGTACTTC.

The V call is TRBV14, the J call TRBJ1-4; D not certain. CDR1 and CDR2 from the germline V gene are SGHDN and FVKESK. The CDR3 consists of 13 residues. The V end was cut by 1 base, the J end by 12 bases, with 12 bases between. The CDR3, as DNA: TGTGCCAGCAGCCAAGCTGGAAATAGAGAACTGTTTTTT. This sequence encodes CASSQAGNRELFF.

The CDR3 nucleotides read TGTGCCAGCAGTAGGGCACAGTACGAGCAGTACTTC. The encoded protein is CASSRAQYEQYF. The chain combines TRBV6-5 with TRBJ2-7; D is unclear. Germline V lookup: CDR1 MNHEY, CDR2 SVGAGI. The CDR3 has 12 amino acids. V was shortened by 5 bases and J by 4 bases, with 9 bases between the two germline ends.

In its sample, this clonotype was seen a few times. This chain connects TRBV3-1 to TRBJ1-2; 8 bases line up with TRBD1. V lost 4 bases to trimming and J lost 6 bases; unmatched junction nucleotides: 13. CDR3 length: 16 residues. The germline CDR1 and CDR2 sequences are LGHDT and YNNKEL (reference sequence). This CDR3 reads CASSPTDRGGVNGYTF. The CDR3 bases are TGTGCCAGCAGCCCGACAGACAGGGGAGGAGTGAATGGCTACACCTTC. Full variable domain (outside the CDR3, taken from reference TRBV3-1 and TRBJ1-2): DTAVSQTPKYLVTQMGNDKSIKCEQNLGHDTMYWYKQDSKKFLKIMFSYNNKELIINETVPNRFSPKSPDKAHLNLHINSLELGDSAVYFCASSPTDRGGVNGYTFGSGTRLTVV.

Of note for this clonotype: At one boundary the junction diverges from the germline segment, which might be a read error. This sequence joins TRBV5-1 and TRBJ1-1; D is ambiguous. This CDR3 is built from 14 residues. Germline assignment: CDR1 SGHRS and CDR2 YFSETQ. CDR3 region: CASTANLPNTEAFF. As DNA, the CDR3 is TGCGCCAGCACGGCAAACCTCCCGAACACTGAAGCCTTCTTT.

This clonotype was detected only a few times. The gene calls are TRBV28 and TRBJ2-1, with D hard to call. The V end lost 7 bases, the J end lost 0 bases, and 10 bases lay between the germline ends. This CDR3 is 14 amino acids long. Germline V gene data show CDR1 as MDHEN and CDR2 as SYDVKM. CDR3: CASNNGNSYNEQFF. The CDR3 region has the DNA TGTGCCAGCAATAACGGAAACTCCTACAATGAGCAGTTCTTC.

This clonotype was detected only a few times. The chain joins TRBV20-1 to TRBJ2-3; TRBD2 agrees at 8 bases. The CDR3 runs to 16 residues. Unmatched junction bases numbered 9, after V lost 0 bases and J lost 4 bases. Per germline, CDR1 DFQATT and CDR2 SNEGSKA (reference sequence). The CDR3 region has the DNA TGCAGTGCTAGAGATCTCGTCCGGGAGGGCCCAGATACGCAGTATTTT. Its protein is CSARDLVREGPDTQYF.

The chain joins TRBV6-6 to TRBJ2-5, with 7 bases fitting TRBD2. This CDR3 region has 15 residues. V was pared by 7 bases and J by 0 bases, with 8 bases of the junction left unmatched. Looked up from germline, CDR1 is MNHNY and CDR2 is SVGAGI (reference sequence). The CDR3 bases are TGTGCCAGCACGGTGCGAAGCGGGGACCAAGAGACCCAGTACTTC. Its translation: CASTVRSGDQETQYF.

Worth noting for this clonotype: A read error may produce the germline difference seen at one junction end. The chain recombines TRBV7-8 with TRBJ1-3; D is undetermined. CDR3 length: 15 residues. The germline V gene has CDR1 SGHVS and CDR2 FQNEAQ. CDR3 sequence reads: CAGSSGFIPGNTIYF. CDR3 sequence (DNA): TGTGCCGGCAGCTCCGGCTTCATCCCTGGAAACACCATATATTTT.

V is TRBV7-2 and J is TRBJ2-7; a possible D gene is TRBD2 (6 bases). CDR3 length: 15 amino acids. Germline CDR1 and CDR2: SGHTA and FQGNSA. Between the trimmed V and J ends, which lost 1 base and 0 bases, there was a span of 10 bases. The CDR3 region is CASSLGSGPSYEQYF. The CDR3 bases are TGTGCCAGCAGCTTAGGGAGCGGGCCCTCCTACGAGCAGTACTTC.

This clonotype showed up just a few times. The J gene is TRBJ2-5, the V gene TRBV6-4; a weak D match, TRBD2 (6 bases). The closer fit of TRBJ2-1 to the DNA end suggests the J call may be wrong. Germline V gene lookup returns CDR1 MRHNA and CDR2 SNTAGT. CDR3 length: 18 residues. CDR3 bases: TGTGCCAGACCTGACATGGCAGGGCGGGATATTCCAGGCAATGAGCAGTTCTTC. This encodes CARPDMAGRDIPGNEQFF.

The CDR3 DNA reads TGTGCCAGCAGCAGTGACAGGGTTAAGAATGAGCAGTTCTTC. Protein product: CASSSDRVKNEQFF. The chain links TRBV11-2 to TRBJ2-5; 7 bases map to TRBD1. TRBJ2-1 matches the DNA end more closely, so the J call is doubtful. Looked up from germline, CDR1 is SGHAT and CDR2 is FQNNGV. The length of the CDR3 is 14 residues.